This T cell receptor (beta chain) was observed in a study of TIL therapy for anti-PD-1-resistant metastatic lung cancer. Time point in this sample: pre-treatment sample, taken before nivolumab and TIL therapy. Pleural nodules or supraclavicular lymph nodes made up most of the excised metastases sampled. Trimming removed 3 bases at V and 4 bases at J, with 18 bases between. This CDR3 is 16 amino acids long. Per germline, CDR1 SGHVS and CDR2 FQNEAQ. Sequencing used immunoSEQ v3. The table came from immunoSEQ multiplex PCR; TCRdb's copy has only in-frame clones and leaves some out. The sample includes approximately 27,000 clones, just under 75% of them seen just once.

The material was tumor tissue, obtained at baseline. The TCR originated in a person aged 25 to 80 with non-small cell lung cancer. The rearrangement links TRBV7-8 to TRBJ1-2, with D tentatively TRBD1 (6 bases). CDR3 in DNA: TGTGCCAGCAGCTTTAGCCCCAGGGGCGCCAGCTATGGCTACACCTTC. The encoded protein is CASSFSPRGASYGYTF.